This T cell receptor beta chain was sequenced in a study of T cells in Graves' hyperthyroidism and ophthalmopathy. RNA transcripts gave rise to amplified TCR beta CDR3 regions. First-round RT-PCR of the TCR CDR3 relied on the HTBI primer set. TCRdb recomputed calls from the multiplex PCR reads with MiXCR, one row per CDR3 protein. The data show roughly 700,000 distinct CDR3 sequences, under 45% seen once. This clonotype was observed many times. The CDR3 extends over 16 amino acids. The V gene end was trimmed by 5 bases and the J gene end by 6 bases; junction bases not matched to a gene: 12. The germline CDR1 and CDR2 sequences are LNHDA and SQIVND (reference sequence).

What was sequenced was blood. The rearrangement links TRBV19 to TRBJ1-3; TRBD1 aligns across 8 bases. The receptor comes from a woman aged 40 to 50 with Graves' hyperthyroidism. The CDR3, as DNA: TGTGCCAGTAGTCTCAGGGACAGGCATAAGGAAAACACCATATATTTT. This gives the protein CASSLRDRHKENTIYF.